These T cell receptor beta chains were read from a single sample in a study of T cells in Graves' hyperthyroidism and ophthalmopathy. From the multiplex PCR reads, TCRdb called clonotypes with MiXCR, one entry per CDR3 protein. This table holds some 650,000 distinct CDR3 sequences, more than 15% found once. Material for sequencing was blood. The receptors stem from a woman in her thirties or forties with Graves' ophthalmopathy. Both conserved end residues are part of each CDR3. D genes are given only for firm matches. Some rows mark clone size as missing; the rest say once, few, many or name a class of expanded clone.

v_gene,j_gene,abundance,d_gene,CDR3aa,CDR3nt
TRBV2,TRBJ2-7,many,TRBD2,CASSASTSGTYEQYF,TGTGCCAGCAGTGCCTCGACTAGCGGAACCTACGAGCAGTACTTC
TRBV12-3/TRBV12-4,TRBJ2-3,NA,TRBD1,CASSVRGPDTQYF,TGTGCCAGCAGTGTAAGGGGGCCAGATACGCAGTATTTT
TRBV19,TRBJ2-5,NA,NA,CASSITSVSETQYF,TGTGCCAGTAGTATAACCTCGGTCTCCGAGACCCAGTACTTC
TRBV5-1,TRBJ1-1,NA,TRBD1,CASSWTGGGTEAFF,TGCGCCAGCAGCTGGACAGGGGGCGGCACTGAAGCTTTCTTT
TRBV30,TRBJ1-4,many,NA,CAWSGGPSEKLFF,TGTGCCTGGAGTGGGGGCCCAAGTGAAAAACTGTTTTTT
TRBV18,TRBJ1-5,many,NA,CASSLASGKDQPQHF,TGTGCCAGCTCACTTGCTTCAGGGAAGGATCAGCCCCAGCATTTT
TRBV3-1,TRBJ1-1,many,NA,CASTTGGGTEAFF,TGTGCCAGCACCACGGGAGGGGGGACTGAAGCTTTCTTT
TRBV27,TRBJ1-6,NA,NA,CASNPAGGNSPLHF,TGTGCCAGCAACCCGGCTGGGGGTAATTCACCCCTCCACTTT
TRBV2,TRBJ2-7,many,TRBD1,CASSRGTGSSYEQYF,TGTGCCAGCAGCCGCGGGACAGGGAGCTCCTACGAGCAGTACTTC
TRBV6-1,TRBJ2-6,many,NA,CASLRGNSGANVLTF,TGTGCCAGCCTTCGGGGGAACTCTGGGGCCAACGTCCTGACTTTC
TRBV11-2,TRBJ2-3,many,TRBD2,CASSFIAGGSTDTQYF,TGTGCCAGCAGCTTTATTGCGGGAGGGTCCACAGATACGCAGTATTTT
TRBV30,TRBJ2-3,many,NA,CAASGSTDTQYF,TGTGCTGCAAGCGGGAGCACAGATACGCAGTATTTT
TRBV2,TRBJ2-5,many,NA,CASSFGGGAQETQYF,TGTGCCAGCAGCTTTGGGGGGGGGGCTCAAGAGACCCAGTACTTC
TRBV28,TRBJ2-5,many,NA,CASISARKYQETQYF,TGTGCCAGCATCTCCGCCCGAAAGTACCAAGAGACCCAGTACTTC
TRBV20-1,TRBJ1-1,many,TRBD1,CSARDQGQLNTEAFF,TGCAGTGCTAGAGATCAGGGACAGCTGAACACTGAAGCTTTCTTT
TRBV5-1,TRBJ1-5,NA,NA,CASSWTSGGAGDTQHF,TGCGCCAGCAGCTGGACTAGCGGGGGGGCCGGAGATACGCAGCATTTT
TRBV12-3/TRBV12-4,TRBJ2-4,NA,NA,CASTGGRGNIQYF,TGTGCCAGCACCGGAGGAAGGGGAAACATTCAGTACTTC
TRBV19,TRBJ2-3,NA,TRBD2,CASSRLADLGNTQYF,TGTGCCAGTAGTAGACTAGCGGACCTAGGGAATACGCAGTATTTT
TRBV5-1,TRBJ2-1,NA,TRBD2,CASSIPLAGASGEQFF,TGCGCCAGCAGCATCCCCCTAGCGGGGGCCTCCGGTGAGCAGTTCTTC
TRBV6-5,TRBJ2-7,many,TRBD1,CASSYSGQGGEQYF,TGTGCCAGCAGTTACTCGGGACAGGGGGGTGAGCAGTACTTC
TRBV7-9,TRBJ1-4,NA,TRBD1,CASSMTGDFEKLFF,TGTGCCAGCAGCATGACAGGGGATTTCGAAAAACTGTTTTTT
TRBV20-1,TRBJ2-3,many,NA,CSARDPGASTDTQYF,TGCAGTGCTAGAGATCCTGGGGCGAGCACAGATACGCAGTATTTT
TRBV19,TRBJ2-1,few,TRBD1,CASTPGQGFHEQFF,TGTGCCAGTACCCCGGGACAGGGGTTCCATGAGCAGTTCTTC
TRBV7-9,TRBJ2-1,few,TRBD1,CASSIRDRADNEQFF,TGTGCCAGCAGCATCCGGGACAGGGCTGACAATGAGCAGTTCTTC
TRBV4-1,TRBJ2-7,NA,TRBD2,CASSQTSGTSGSYEQYF,TGCGCCAGCAGCCAAACTAGCGGGACTAGCGGATCCTACGAGCAGTACTTC
TRBV6-1,TRBJ1-5,NA,TRBD1,CASTLDRTSNQPQHF,TGTGCCAGCACTCTGGACAGGACTAGCAATCAGCCCCAGCATTTT
TRBV27,TRBJ2-3,many,NA,CASTPHGADTQYF,TGTGCCAGCACCCCCCACGGCGCAGATACGCAGTATTTT
TRBV5-1,TRBJ1-5,many,NA,CARSDFGQPQHF,TGCGCCAGGTCAGATTTTGGTCAGCCCCAGCATTTT
TRBV27,TRBJ2-7,few,NA,CASKLPGNYEQYF,TGTGCCAGCAAGCTCCCAGGAAACTACGAGCAGTACTTC
TRBV5-1,TRBJ2-1,many,NA,CASSPHESSYNEQFF,TGCGCCAGCAGTCCCCACGAGAGCTCCTACAATGAGCAGTTCTTC
TRBV28,TRBJ2-3,many,TRBD2,CASSSLAGTQYF,TGTGCCAGCAGTTCGTTAGCGGGAACGCAGTATTTT
TRBV18,TRBJ2-1,many,NA,CASSPSQPNNEQFF,TGTGCCAGCTCACCATCCCAGCCCAACAATGAGCAGTTCTTC
TRBV28,TRBJ2-6,NA,NA,CATLPGSSGANVLTF,TGTGCCACCCTCCCCGGGTCCTCTGGGGCCAACGTCCTGACTTTC
TRBV15,TRBJ1-2,NA,NA,CATSRVKGANYGYTF,TGTGCCACCAGCAGAGTGAAGGGAGCTAACTATGGCTACACCTTC
TRBV5-1,TRBJ1-1,many,NA,CASSLGSYRQTNTEAFF,TGCGCCAGCAGCTTGGGATCGTACCGACAGACGAACACTGAAGCTTTCTTT
TRBV12-3/TRBV12-4,TRBJ1-2,many,TRBD1,CASSLVGTAGYTF,TGTGCCAGCAGTTTAGTTGGGACAGCGGGCTACACCTTC
TRBV12-3/TRBV12-4,TRBJ2-2,few,TRBD2,CASKAGGGTGELFF,TGTGCCAGTAAAGCGGGGGGAGGTACCGGGGAGCTGTTTTTT
TRBV30,TRBJ2-7,many,NA,CAWGGTEQYF,TGTGCCTGGGGTGGGACCGAGCAGTACTTC
TRBV20-1,TRBJ2-1,many,TRBD2,CSAFLAGTYNEQFF,TGCAGTGCTTTCCTAGCGGGGACCTACAATGAGCAGTTCTTC
TRBV5-6,TRBJ2-7,NA,NA,CASSSARGPYEQYF,TGTGCCAGCAGCTCTGCCCGGGGGCCTTACGAGCAGTACTTC
TRBV6-1,TRBJ1-1,many,NA,CASSGGKYTEAFF,TGTGCCAGCAGCGGAGGAAAATACACTGAAGCTTTCTTT
TRBV5-1,TRBJ2-1,many,TRBD2,CASRHSGSTFNEQFF,TGCGCCAGCCGTCATAGCGGGAGCACATTCAATGAGCAGTTCTTC
TRBV20-1,TRBJ2-7,once,TRBD1,CSARPGQGARYEQYF,TGCAGTGCTAGACCGGGACAGGGGGCGCGGTACGAGCAGTACTTC
TRBV19,TRBJ2-1,NA,TRBD2,CASSILGLAGGHSYNEQFF,TGTGCCAGTAGTATACTAGGACTAGCGGGAGGCCACTCCTACAATGAGCAGTTCTTC
TRBV28,TRBJ1-6,many,NA,CASSLSPGTPLHF,TGTGCCAGCAGTCTATCCCCGGGGACACCCCTCCACTTT
TRBV6-1,TRBJ2-1,few,NA,CASSAGLMVSNEQFF,TGTGCCAGCAGTGCGGGACTTATGGTGAGCAATGAGCAGTTCTTC
TRBV10-1,TRBJ1-1,many,TRBD1,CASSTGTGADTEAFF,TGCGCCAGCAGTACCGGGACAGGGGCGGACACTGAAGCTTTCTTT
TRBV20-1,TRBJ1-6,NA,NA,CSARDQGLYSPLHF,TGCAGTGCTAGAGATCAGGGGCTGTATTCACCCCTCCACTTT
TRBV28,TRBJ1-1,many,NA,CASRIQGLYTEAFF,TGTGCCAGCAGGATACAGGGCCTGTACACTGAAGCTTTCTTT
TRBV19,TRBJ2-3,NA,NA,CASSRPGSLSTDTQYF,TGTGCCAGTAGTCGCCCCGGGAGTCTTAGCACAGATACGCAGTATTTT
TRBV6-1,TRBJ2-1,many,NA,CASSGNPGSKRNEQFF,TGTGCCAGCAGTGGCAACCCCGGGTCCAAGCGGAATGAGCAGTTCTTC
TRBV18,TRBJ1-2,many,NA,CATRGAAEGYTF,TGTGCCACCCGCGGAGCAGCCGAGGGCTACACCTTC
TRBV28,TRBJ2-7,many,TRBD2,CASRLAEIYEQYF,TGTGCCAGCAGGCTAGCGGAAATTTACGAGCAGTACTTC
TRBV19,TRBJ1-1,NA,NA,CASSIWGGTEAFF,TGTGCCAGTAGTATTTGGGGGGGCACTGAAGCTTTCTTT
TRBV2,TRBJ2-1,many,NA,CASTRDRFVEQFF,TGTGCCAGCACCCGGGACCGCTTTGTAGAGCAGTTCTTC
TRBV18,TRBJ2-3,many,NA,CASSHNTGTSTDTQYF,TGTGCCAGCTCACACAATACCGGGACTAGCACAGATACGCAGTATTTT
TRBV6-1,TRBJ2-7,many,TRBD1,CASSGPKAGQGTYEQYF,TGTGCCAGCAGTGGACCAAAAGCAGGACAGGGGACCTACGAGCAGTACTTC
TRBV6-1,TRBJ2-5,many,TRBD2,CASNSGGEGQETQYF,TGTGCCAGCAACTCCGGGGGGGAGGGCCAAGAGACCCAGTACTTC
TRBV6-1,TRBJ1-5,many,NA,CASSDGLGPSNQPQHF,TGTGCCAGCAGTGACGGCTTGGGCCCCAGCAATCAGCCCCAGCATTTT